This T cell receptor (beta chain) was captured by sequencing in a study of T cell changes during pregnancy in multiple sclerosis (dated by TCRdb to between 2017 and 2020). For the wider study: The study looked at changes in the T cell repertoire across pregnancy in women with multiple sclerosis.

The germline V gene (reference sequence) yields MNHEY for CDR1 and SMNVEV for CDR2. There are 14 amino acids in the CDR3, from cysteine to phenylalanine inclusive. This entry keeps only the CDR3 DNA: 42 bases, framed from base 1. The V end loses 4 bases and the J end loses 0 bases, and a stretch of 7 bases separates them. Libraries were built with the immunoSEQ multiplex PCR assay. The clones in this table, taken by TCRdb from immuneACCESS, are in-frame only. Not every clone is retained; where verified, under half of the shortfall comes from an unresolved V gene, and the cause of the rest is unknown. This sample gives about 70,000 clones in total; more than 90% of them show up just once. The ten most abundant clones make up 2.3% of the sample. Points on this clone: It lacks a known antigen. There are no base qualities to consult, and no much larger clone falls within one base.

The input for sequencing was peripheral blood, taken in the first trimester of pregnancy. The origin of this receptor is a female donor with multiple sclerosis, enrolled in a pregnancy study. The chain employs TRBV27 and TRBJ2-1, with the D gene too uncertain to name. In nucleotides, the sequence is TGTGCCAGCAGTTATGCGAGCTCCTACAATGAGCAGTTCTTC. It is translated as CASSYASSYNEQFF.